The 25 T cell receptor beta chains below were found in one sample sequenced in a study of shared clonotypes between healthy human individuals. The assay was immunoSEQ multiplex PCR, and TCRdb's table has in-frame clones only and misses some. In the table there are roughly 2.2 million clones, 93% of which are singletons. Sequencing used naive CD4+ T cells from PBMCs. Subset denoted: CD45RA+ positively selected. Receptors were obtained from a man aged 18 to 30 in good health. Some clones in this sample may be carry-over from other donors' samples.

The gene calls are TRBV5-1 and TRBJ2-2; possibly TRBD1 or TRBD2 for D (5 bases each). CDR1 is SGHRS, CDR2 YFSETQ, per germline. The V end lost 4 bases, the J end lost 0 bases, and 7 bases lay between the germline ends. The CDR3 is made up of 14 amino acids. CDR3 DNA: TGCGCCAGCAGCGGGGACCCGAACACCGGGGAGCTGTTTTTT. This codes for CASSGDPNTGELFF.

V is TRBV7-2 and J is TRBJ1-5; the D is unclear. Trimming removed 1 base from V and 3 bases from J, with 10 bases in between. This CDR3 has 15 residues. Germline V lookup: CDR1 SGHTA, CDR2 FQGNSA. CDR3 sequence: CASSLVGGVNQPQHF. The CDR3 coding sequence is TGTGCCAGCAGCTTAGTAGGCGGCGTCAATCAGCCCCAGCATTTT.

V is TRBV7-2 and J is TRBJ1-3; D may be TRBD1 (6 bases). V lost 3 bases and J 4 bases, leaving 16 bases between the germline ends. CDR1 is SGHTA and CDR2 is FQGNSA in the germline V gene. This CDR3 region has 16 residues. As DNA, the CDR3 is TGTGCCAGCAGCTTGGGGGTCCCGGGACAAGGAAACACCATATATTTT. Translating it yields CASSLGVPGQGNTIYF. The full variable domain, its missing parts supplied by reference TRBV7-2 and TRBJ1-3, is GAGVSQSPSNKVTEKGKDVELRCDPISGHTALYWYRQSLGQGLEFLIYFQGNSAPDKSGLPSDRFSAERTGGSVSTLTIQRTQQEDSAVYLCASSLGVPGQGNTIYFGEGSWLTVV.

The sample holds a few counts of this clone. Other DNA sequences of this sample code for an identical CDR3. This chain connects TRBV5-4 to TRBJ1-1; TRBD1 might be the D (5 bases). The CDR3 consists of 14 residues. Deletions cut 4 bases from V and 1 base from J, with 11 bases between. From germline, CDR1 is SGHNT and CDR2 YYREEE (reference sequence). The CDR3 bases are TGTGCCAGCAGCCTCGGGGGAAGGAACACTGAAGCTTTCTTT. Protein: CASSLGGRNTEAFF.

The genes are TRBV5-6 and TRBJ2-4; tentatively, D is TRBD1 or TRBD2 (6 bases each). The CDR3 is 16 residues long. Looked up from germline, CDR1 is SGHDT and CDR2 is YYEEEE. The V and J ends lost 2 bases and 8 bases respectively, with 20 bases between them. The chain's CDR3 is CASSLYRDTGVDIQYF. The CDR3 DNA follows: TGTGCCAGCAGCTTATACAGGGACACGGGGGTGGACATTCAGTACTTC.

This clone was picked up one time. V and J are TRBV7-6 and TRBJ2-3; D unclear. Germline CDR1 reads SGHVS; CDR2 reads FNYEAQ. Trimming removed 3 bases at V and 5 bases at J, with 6 bases between. The CDR3 has 12 amino acids. The CDR3 reads CASSFWEDTQYF. The DNA for the CDR3 is TGTGCCAGCAGCTTCTGGGAAGATACGCAGTATTTT.

The rearrangement joins TRBV6-5 to TRBJ1-1; the match to TRBD1 covers 8 bases. This CDR3 comprises 15 residues. Germline CDR1 is MNHEY and CDR2 is SVGAGI. With V trimmed by 7 bases and J by 1 base, 8 bases remained unmatched. In DNA, the CDR3 is TGTGCCAGCAACTCCCTGGGGACAGGGAACACTGAAGCTTTCTTT. Its protein product is CASNSLGTGNTEAFF.

V and J are TRBV9 and TRBJ1-2; 8 nucleotides agree with TRBD1. Trimming at V came to 2 bases and at J to 8 bases, leaving 5 bases not matched to a gene. This CDR3 spans 13 amino acids. Germline values: CDR1 SGDLS, CDR2 YYNGEE. The CDR3 DNA sequence: TGTGCCAGCAGCGTTACTCAGGGGGCAGGCTACACCTTC. Its protein is CASSVTQGAGYTF.

This clone was observed once. Other DNA sequences within the sample encode an identical CDR3. The rearrangement links TRBV7-9 to TRBJ1-1; 10 nucleotides agree with TRBD1. The V and J ends lost 5 bases and 4 bases, in that order; junction bases with no gene match: 7. The CDR3 spans 15 residues. The germline CDR1 and CDR2 sequences are SEHNR and FQNEAQ (reference sequence). DNA of the CDR3: TGTGCCAGCAGCCCGGGACAGGGGCTGGGCACTGAAGCTTTCTTT. Protein sequence: CASSPGQGLGTEAFF.

This clone was counted once. The junction shows a germline mismatch at one end, possibly a read error. Distinct nucleotide sequences in the sample also encode this CDR3. The DNA of the CDR3 is TGTGCCTGGATAACGGGACAGGGTGGGATGAAGCGTGGCTACACCTTT. This sequence encodes CAWITGQGGMKRGYTF. The V and J genes are TRBV30 and TRBJ1-2; 9 bases align to TRBD1. Germline loops: CDR1 GTSNPN, CDR2 SVGIG (reference sequence). The CDR3 has 16 residues.

The chain recombines TRBV7-6 with TRBJ2-6; 11 positions match TRBD2. After removal of 1 base from V and 0 bases from J, the junction contained 8 bases not matched to a gene. The CDR3 totals 20 residues. Germline loops: CDR1 SGHVS, CDR2 FNYEAQ. CDR3 coding DNA: TGTGCCAGCAGCTTAGAGGGGGCTAGCGGGAGGATCTCTGGGGCCAACGTCCTGACTTTC. The encoded protein is CASSLEGASGRISGANVLTF.

This chain joins TRBV4-1 and TRBJ2-5; D perhaps matches TRBD1 (5 bases). CDR3 length: 16 amino acids. Trimming left V 2 bases short and J 1 base short, with 14 bases between. Germline CDR1 and CDR2: MGHRA and YSYEKL. In DNA form, the CDR3 reads TGCGCCAGCAGCCAATTTCTGACAGTGACCCAAGAGACCCAGTACTTC. It yields the protein CASSQFLTVTQETQYF.

The chain uses TRBV10-3 and TRBJ2-3; 9 nucleotides line up with TRBD1. Germline-derived CDR1 and CDR2 are ENHRY and SYGVKD. V shed 0 bases and J 4 bases; nucleotides not matched to a gene: 5. The CDR3 length is 16 residues. The CDR3 region has the DNA TGTGCCATCAGTGAGTCCGGGACAGGGATCCCAGATACGCAGTATTTT. It codes for CAISESGTGIPDTQYF.

The V gene is TRBV5-1, the J gene TRBJ2-5; D gene ambiguous. Germline CDR1 SGHRS, CDR2 YFSETQ. V lost 2 bases and J 5 bases, leaving 4 bases between the germline ends. CDR3 length: 11 amino acids. The DNA for the CDR3 is TGCGCCAGCAGCTTTATGGAGACCCAGTACTTC. Translated, it gives CASSFMETQYF.

V and J are TRBV28 and TRBJ2-2, with no clear D. CDR3 length: 13 amino acids. V was shortened by 7 bases and J by 2 bases, with 8 bases between the two germline ends. In germline, CDR1 is MDHEN, CDR2 SYDVKM. The CDR3 region is CASTIDNTGELFF. CDR3 nucleotides: TGTGCCAGCACCATTGACAACACCGGGGAGCTGTTTTTT. The full variable domain, with the rest looked up from reference TRBV28 and TRBJ2-2, is DVKVTQSSRYLVKRTGEKVFLECVQDMDHENMFWYRQDPGLGLRLIYFSYDVKMKEKGDIPEGYSVSREKKERFSLILESASTNQTSMYLCASTIDNTGELFFGEGSRLTVL.

The J gene is TRBJ1-1, the V gene TRBV5-1, with D maybe TRBD1 (5 bases). V lost 2 bases and J lost 4, with 15 bases in between. The CDR3 loop spans 15 amino acids. Germline V gene lookup returns CDR1 SGHRS and CDR2 YFSETQ. The CDR3 bases are TGCGCCAGCAGCTTAGCAGGGTATCGGAGCACTGAAGCTTTCTTT. Its translation is CASSLAGYRSTEAFF.

Here the CDR3 reads CASSEVSGPYNEQFF. DNA of the CDR3: TGTGCCAGCAGTGAAGTTAGCGGGCCCTACAATGAGCAGTTCTTC. This chain links TRBV2 with TRBJ2-1, with 7 bases identical to TRBD2. J was trimmed by 2 bases and V by 1 base; bases with no gene match: 2. The CDR3 spans 15 residues. The germline CDR1 and CDR2 sequences are SNHLY and FYNNEI.

This chain links TRBV9 with TRBJ2-2; D is perhaps TRBD2 (6 bases). This CDR3 spans 16 amino acids. The V and J ends lost 7 bases and 8 bases respectively, with 24 bases between them. Germline V gene data show CDR1 as SGDLS and CDR2 as YYNGEE. Here the CDR3 reads CASSEGPRRPLGELFF. CDR3 sequence (DNA): TGTGCCAGCTCGGAGGGGCCGCGGCGGCCTTTGGGGGAGCTGTTTTTT.

The chain is built from TRBV5-1 and TRBJ2-1; 7 positions match TRBD1. Germline CDR1 SGHRS, CDR2 YFSETQ. V gave up 3 bases and J gave up 4 bases; unmatched junction bases: 10. This CDR3 contains 16 residues. The DNA for the CDR3 is TGCGCCAGCAGCTCTTATTCCCCGGGACAGTACAATGAGCAGTTCTTC. It is translated as CASSSYSPGQYNEQFF.

This chain joins TRBV18 and TRBJ1-1, with D tentatively TRBD1 (5 bases). This CDR3 spans 15 amino acids. The V end was cut by 4 bases, the J end by 0 bases, with 12 bases between. Germline-derived CDR1 and CDR2 are KGHSH and LQKENI. CDR3 DNA sequence: TGTGCCAGCTCACTGGGACTAAGCATGAACACTGAAGCTTTCTTT. Protein: CASSLGLSMNTEAFF.

The chain uses TRBV27 and TRBJ2-5, with D perhaps matching TRBD1 or TRBD2 (6 bases each). The CDR3 runs 13 residues. Trimming removed 2 bases at V and 4 bases at J, with 8 bases between. CDR1 MNHEY and CDR2 SMNVEV come from the germline V gene (reference sequence). CDR3 loop: CASSLGGRETQYF. In DNA form, the CDR3 reads TGTGCCAGCAGTTTAGGGGGGCGAGAGACCCAGTACTTC.

This clone was detected once. The genes are TRBV28 and TRBJ1-5, with D tentatively TRBD1 (6 bases). Germline V lookup: CDR1 MDHEN, CDR2 SYDVKM. Trimming cost V 6 bases and J 1 base, with 10 bases left between them. The CDR3 has 14 residues. The CDR3 is CASRWTASNQPQHF. The CDR3 DNA reads TGTGCCAGCAGATGGACAGCAAGCAATCAGCCCCAGCATTTT.

Details on this clone: The same CDR3 can be traced to other DNA sequences in this sample. The chain is built from TRBV4-1 and TRBJ2-1; D gene uncertain. This CDR3 is built from 16 residues. CDR1 is MGHRA and CDR2 is YSYEKL in the germline V gene. Trimming pared 0 bases from V and 0 bases from J, leaving 9 bases between. CDR3 in amino acids: CASSQERTSSYNEQFF. The CDR3 bases are TGCGCCAGCAGCCAAGAACGGACGAGCTCCTACAATGAGCAGTTCTTC.

The V and J genes are TRBV5-1 and TRBJ2-3, with 7 positions matching TRBD2. The ends lost 4 bases at V and 7 bases at J; junction bases unmatched: 15. Germline lookup yields CDR1 SGHRS and CDR2 YFSETQ. This CDR3 contains 16 residues. The CDR3 sequence: CASSQISSGPAYTQYF. The CDR3 region has the DNA TGCGCCAGCAGCCAGATCTCTAGCGGTCCCGCGTATACGCAGTATTTT.

The chain uses TRBV28 and TRBJ1-5; D unresolved. Germline V gene sequence: CDR1 MDHEN, CDR2 SYDVKM. With 5 bases removed from V and 7 bases from J, the gap between germline ends came to 12 bases. The CDR3 consists of 13 residues. CDR3 sequence (DNA): TGTGCCAGCAGTGTGACCCGAATCCAGCCCCAGCATTTT. Translation gives CASSVTRIQPQHF.